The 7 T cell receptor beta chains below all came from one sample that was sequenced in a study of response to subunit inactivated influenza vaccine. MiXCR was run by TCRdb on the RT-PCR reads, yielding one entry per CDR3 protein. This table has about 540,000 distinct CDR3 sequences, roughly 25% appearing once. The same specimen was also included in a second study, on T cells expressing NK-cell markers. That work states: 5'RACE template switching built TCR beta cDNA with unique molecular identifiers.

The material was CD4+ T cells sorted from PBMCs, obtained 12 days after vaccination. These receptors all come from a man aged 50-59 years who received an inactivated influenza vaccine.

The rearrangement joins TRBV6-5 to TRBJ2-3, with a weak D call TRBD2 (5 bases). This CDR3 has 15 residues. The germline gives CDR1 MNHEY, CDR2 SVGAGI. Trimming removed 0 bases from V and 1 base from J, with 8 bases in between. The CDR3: CASSYSISGTDTQYF. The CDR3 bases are TGTGCCAGCAGTTACTCGATTAGCGGCACAGATACGCAGTATTTT.

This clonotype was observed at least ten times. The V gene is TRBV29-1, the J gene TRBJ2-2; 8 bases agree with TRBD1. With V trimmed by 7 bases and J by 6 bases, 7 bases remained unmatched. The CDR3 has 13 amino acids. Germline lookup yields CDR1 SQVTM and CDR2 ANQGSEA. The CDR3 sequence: CSATEQGAGELFF. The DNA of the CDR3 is TGCAGCGCCACAGAACAGGGGGCCGGGGAGCTGTTTTTT.

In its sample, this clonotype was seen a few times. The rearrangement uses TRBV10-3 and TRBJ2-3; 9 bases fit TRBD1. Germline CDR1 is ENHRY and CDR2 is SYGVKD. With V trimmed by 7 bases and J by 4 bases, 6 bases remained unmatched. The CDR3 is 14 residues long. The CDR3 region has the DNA TGTGCCATCAAGAACAGGGGGCTTTCAGATACGCAGTATTTT. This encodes CAIKNRGLSDTQYF.

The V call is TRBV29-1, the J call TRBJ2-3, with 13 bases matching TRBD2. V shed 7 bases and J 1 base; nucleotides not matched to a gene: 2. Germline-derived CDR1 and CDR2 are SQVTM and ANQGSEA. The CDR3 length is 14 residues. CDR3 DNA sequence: TGCAGCGCTGGGACTAGCGGGGGCACAGATACGCAGTATTTT. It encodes CSAGTSGGTDTQYF.

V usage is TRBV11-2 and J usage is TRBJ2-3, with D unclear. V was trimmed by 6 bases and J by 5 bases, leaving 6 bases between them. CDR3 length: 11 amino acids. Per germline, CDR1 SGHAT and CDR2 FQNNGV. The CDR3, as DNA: TGTGCCAGCAGTAAAATAGATACGCAGTATTTT. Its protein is CASSKIDTQYF. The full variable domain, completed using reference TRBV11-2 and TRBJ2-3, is EAGVAQSPRYKIIEKRQSVAFWCNPISGHATLYWYQQILGQGPKLLIQFQNNGVVDDSQLPKDRFSAERLKGVDSTLKIQPAKLEDSAVYLCASSKIDTQYFGPGTRLTVL.

The DNA for the CDR3 is TGTGCCAGCAGCCTAGCGGACTACTACGAGCAGTACTTC. It specifies CASSLADYYEQYF. The rearrangement uses TRBV3-1 and TRBJ2-7; possible D gene TRBD2, 6 bases. CDR3 length: 13 amino acids. V lost 4 bases and J lost 3, with 10 bases in between. Per germline, CDR1 LGHDT and CDR2 YNNKEL (reference sequence).

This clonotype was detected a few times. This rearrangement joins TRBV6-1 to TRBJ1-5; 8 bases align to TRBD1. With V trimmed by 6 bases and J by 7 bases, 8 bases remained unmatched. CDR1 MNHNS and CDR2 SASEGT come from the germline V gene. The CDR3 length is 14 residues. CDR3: CASSRDRLGQPQHF. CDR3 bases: TGTGCCAGCAGCCGGGACAGGCTGGGGCAGCCCCAGCATTTT.